These T cell receptor beta chains were read from a single sample in a study of cytomegalovirus exposure and HLA in healthy donors. TCRdb keeps only in-frame clones here, not all; method: immunoSEQ multiplex PCR. The sample consists of 150,000 to 200,000 clones, about 82% of them appearing once. Sequenced material: PBMCs. The receptors originated from a woman aged 18-30 years in good health and CMV-seronegative. The CDR3 runs from the conserved cysteine through the conserved F or W. The order of the fields is clone size, D gene, V gene, J gene, CDR3 protein, CDR3 DNA. A D gene is named only where the DNA matches it firmly. The size entry is marked missing in some rows and otherwise reads once, few, many or a size class.

clone size: -; D gene: -; V gene: TRBV18; J gene: TRBJ1-3; CDR3 protein: CASSPSTENTGNTIYF; CDR3 DNA: TGTGCCAGCTCACCCTCGACGGAGAACACTGGAAACACCATATATTTT
clone size: once; D gene: -; V gene: TRBV5-4; J gene: TRBJ2-7; CDR3 protein: CASSRGSYEQYF; CDR3 DNA: TGTGCCAGCAGCAGGGGATCCTACGAGCAGTACTTC
clone size: once; D gene: TRBD1; V gene: TRBV20-1; J gene: TRBJ1-2; CDR3 protein: CRADQGDGYTF; CDR3 DNA: TGCAGAGCCGACCAGGGGGATGGCTACACCTTC
clone size: -; D gene: TRBD2; V gene: TRBV10-2; J gene: TRBJ2-2; CDR3 protein: CASRPGGAGELFF; CDR3 DNA: TGCGCCAGCAGGCCTGGGGGGGCCGGGGAGCTGTTTTTT
clone size: -; D gene: TRBD1; V gene: TRBV11-2; J gene: TRBJ1-5; CDR3 protein: CASSLNGQGSQPQHF; CDR3 DNA: TGTGCCAGCAGCTTGAATGGACAGGGCTCTCAGCCCCAGCATTTT
clone size: few; D gene: -; V gene: TRBV5-1; J gene: TRBJ2-3; CDR3 protein: CASSDTGDTQYF; CDR3 DNA: TGCGCCAGCAGCGATACAGGGGATACGCAGTATTTT
clone size: -; D gene: -; V gene: TRBV20-1; J gene: TRBJ2-1; CDR3 protein: CSAQDSNEQFF; CDR3 DNA: TGCAGTGCCCAGGACAGCAATGAGCAGTTCTTC
clone size: -; D gene: -; V gene: TRBV7-9; J gene: TRBJ1-4; CDR3 protein: CASSSTEGATNEKLFF; CDR3 DNA: TGTGCCAGCAGCTCGACTGAGGGTGCAACTAATGAAAAACTGTTTTTT
clone size: once; D gene: -; V gene: TRBV5-1; J gene: TRBJ2-3; CDR3 protein: CASSIRLGVSTDTQYF; CDR3 DNA: TGCGCCAGCAGCATTAGGCTCGGGGTTAGCACAGATACGCAGTATTTT
clone size: few; D gene: -; V gene: TRBV19; J gene: TRBJ2-2; CDR3 protein: CATRGGELFF; CDR3 DNA: TGTGCCACCAGGGGCGGGGAGCTGTTTTTT
clone size: -; D gene: -; V gene: TRBV11-3; J gene: TRBJ1-1; CDR3 protein: CASSLSGWTEAFF; CDR3 DNA: TGTGCCAGCAGCTTAAGCGGGTGGACTGAAGCTTTCTTT
clone size: -; D gene: TRBD2; V gene: TRBV7-3; J gene: TRBJ2-1; CDR3 protein: CASSPGTSGAAYNEQFF; CDR3 DNA: TGTGCCAGCAGCCCCGGGACTAGCGGGGCCGCCTACAATGAGCAGTTCTTC
clone size: -; D gene: TRBD2; V gene: TRBV29-1; J gene: TRBJ2-2; CDR3 protein: CSVGGGRADTGELFF; CDR3 DNA: TGCAGCGTTGGGGGCGGGAGGGCCGACACCGGGGAGCTGTTTTTT
clone size: -; D gene: TRBD2; V gene: TRBV29-1; J gene: TRBJ2-7; CDR3 protein: CSVEIESTSRYEQYF; CDR3 DNA: TGCAGCGTTGAAATCGAATCGACTAGCCGCTACGAGCAGTACTTC
clone size: -; D gene: -; V gene: TRBV18; J gene: TRBJ2-7; CDR3 protein: CASSPQQARPYEQYF; CDR3 DNA: TGTGCCAGCTCACCACAGCAGGCGAGACCCTACGAGCAGTACTTC
clone size: once; D gene: -; V gene: TRBV4-1; J gene: TRBJ2-1; CDR3 protein: CASSQALGGAGPREQFF; CDR3 DNA: TGCGCCAGCAGCCAGGCCCTTGGTGGGGCGGGACCTCGGGAGCAGTTCTTC
clone size: -; D gene: -; V gene: TRBV25-1; J gene: TRBJ2-5; CDR3 protein: CASSETTYQETQYF; CDR3 DNA: TGTGCCAGCAGTGAAACCACATATCAAGAGACCCAGTACTTC
clone size: once; D gene: -; V gene: TRBV14; J gene: TRBJ2-4; CDR3 protein: CASSPQGGKNIQYF; CDR3 DNA: TGTGCCAGCAGCCCACAGGGTGGCAAAAACATTCAGTACTTC
clone size: -; D gene: TRBD1; V gene: TRBV4-2; J gene: TRBJ2-7; CDR3 protein: CASSHSDRGGYEQYF; CDR3 DNA: TGTGCCAGCAGCCACTCCGACAGGGGGGGCTACGAGCAGTACTTC
clone size: -; D gene: -; V gene: TRBV19; J gene: TRBJ2-6; CDR3 protein: CASRTDSGANVLTF; CDR3 DNA: TGTGCCAGTCGGACAGACTCTGGGGCCAACGTCCTGACTTTC
clone size: -; D gene: -; V gene: TRBV5-1; J gene: TRBJ1-1; CDR3 protein: CASSLQGGVNTEAFF; CDR3 DNA: TGCGCCAGCAGCTTGCAGGGAGGGGTGAACACTGAAGCTTTCTTT
clone size: -; D gene: -; V gene: TRBV4-1; J gene: TRBJ1-2; CDR3 protein: CASSQNPGPPFGGYGYTF; CDR3 DNA: TGCGCCAGCAGCCAAAATCCGGGACCACCCTTCGGGGGCTATGGCTACACCTTC
clone size: -; D gene: -; V gene: TRBV27; J gene: TRBJ2-3; CDR3 protein: CASSPQRRIITDTQYF; CDR3 DNA: TGTGCCAGCAGTCCACAAAGGAGGATTATTACAGATACGCAGTATTTT
clone size: -; D gene: -; V gene: TRBV7-7; J gene: TRBJ2-1; CDR3 protein: CASSLAAGSYNEQFF; CDR3 DNA: TGTGCCAGCAGCTTAGCGGCAGGCTCCTACAATGAGCAGTTCTTC
clone size: -; D gene: TRBD1; V gene: TRBV5-4; J gene: TRBJ1-2; CDR3 protein: CASSLPGQGYGYTF; CDR3 DNA: TGTGCCAGCAGCCTACCGGGACAGGGCTATGGCTACACCTTC
clone size: -; D gene: -; V gene: TRBV29-1; J gene: TRBJ1-4; CDR3 protein: CSVVGGETNEKLFF; CDR3 DNA: TGCAGCGTGGTAGGGGGAGAAACTAATGAAAAACTGTTTTTT
clone size: -; D gene: -; V gene: TRBV5-4; J gene: TRBJ1-1; CDR3 protein: CASSPVRGLTGQTEAFF; CDR3 DNA: TGTGCCAGCAGCCCCGTGAGGGGTTTAACAGGGCAGACTGAAGCTTTCTTT
clone size: -; D gene: -; V gene: TRBV4-1; J gene: TRBJ2-2; CDR3 protein: CASSQEGRPPRVGELFF; CDR3 DNA: TGCGCCAGCAGCCAAGAAGGTCGGCCCCCTCGGGTCGGGGAGCTGTTTTTT
clone size: -; D gene: TRBD2; V gene: TRBV27; J gene: TRBJ2-5; CDR3 protein: CASSPRGAGRETQYF; CDR3 DNA: TGTGCCAGCAGTCCCCGTGGAGCGGGAAGGGAGACCCAGTACTTC
clone size: -; D gene: -; V gene: TRBV25-1; J gene: TRBJ2-7; CDR3 protein: CASRRGSSQYF; CDR3 DNA: TGTGCCAGCAGGAGGGGGTCCTCCCAGTACTTC
clone size: -; D gene: -; V gene: TRBV7-9; J gene: TRBJ2-4; CDR3 protein: CASSFLSRENIQYF; CDR3 DNA: TGTGCCAGCAGCTTTTTGTCCCGCGAAAACATTCAGTACTTC
clone size: once; D gene: -; V gene: TRBV5-6; J gene: TRBJ2-5; CDR3 protein: CASSLDDQETQYF; CDR3 DNA: TGTGCCAGCAGCCTAGACGACCAAGAGACCCAGTACTTC
clone size: -; D gene: -; V gene: TRBV9; J gene: TRBJ1-3; CDR3 protein: CASSPLGGEGNTIYF; CDR3 DNA: TGTGCCAGCAGCCCCCTGGGCGGGGAGGGAAACACCATATATTTT
clone size: -; D gene: TRBD2; V gene: TRBV11-2; J gene: TRBJ2-5; CDR3 protein: CASSLTSGRIETQYF; CDR3 DNA: TGTGCCAGCAGCCTCACTAGCGGGAGGATAGAGACCCAGTACTTC